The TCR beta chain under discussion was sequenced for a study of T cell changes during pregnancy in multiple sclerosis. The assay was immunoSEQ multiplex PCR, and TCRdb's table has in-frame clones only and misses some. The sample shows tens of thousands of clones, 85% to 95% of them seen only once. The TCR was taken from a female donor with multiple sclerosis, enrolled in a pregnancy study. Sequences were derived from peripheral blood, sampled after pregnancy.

CDR3 region: CASSPPGNPYNEQFF. The CDR3 bases are TGTGCCAGCAGCCCTCCGGGAAATCCGTACAATGAGCAGTTCTTC. The chain employs TRBV11-2 and TRBJ2-1, with D maybe TRBD2 (5 bases). V was pared by 5 bases and J by 4 bases, with 15 bases between. Looked up from germline, CDR1 is SGHAT and CDR2 is FQNNGV. The CDR3 runs to 15 residues.